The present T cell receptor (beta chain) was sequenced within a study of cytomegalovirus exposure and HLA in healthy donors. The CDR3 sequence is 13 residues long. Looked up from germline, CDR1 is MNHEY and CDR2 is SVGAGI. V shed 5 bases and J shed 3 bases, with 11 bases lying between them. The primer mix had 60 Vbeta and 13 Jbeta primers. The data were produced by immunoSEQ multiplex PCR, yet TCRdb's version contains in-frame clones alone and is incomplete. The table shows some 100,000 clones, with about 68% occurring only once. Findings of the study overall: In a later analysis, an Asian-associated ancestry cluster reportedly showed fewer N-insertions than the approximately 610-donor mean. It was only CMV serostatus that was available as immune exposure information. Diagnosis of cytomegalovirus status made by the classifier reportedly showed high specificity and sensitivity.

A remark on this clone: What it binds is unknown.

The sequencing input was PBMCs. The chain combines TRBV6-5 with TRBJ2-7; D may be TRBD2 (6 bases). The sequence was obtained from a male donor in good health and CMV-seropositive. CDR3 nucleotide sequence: TGTGCCAGCAGTGGGGGGATGGACTACGAGCAGTACTTC. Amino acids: CASSGGMDYEQYF.